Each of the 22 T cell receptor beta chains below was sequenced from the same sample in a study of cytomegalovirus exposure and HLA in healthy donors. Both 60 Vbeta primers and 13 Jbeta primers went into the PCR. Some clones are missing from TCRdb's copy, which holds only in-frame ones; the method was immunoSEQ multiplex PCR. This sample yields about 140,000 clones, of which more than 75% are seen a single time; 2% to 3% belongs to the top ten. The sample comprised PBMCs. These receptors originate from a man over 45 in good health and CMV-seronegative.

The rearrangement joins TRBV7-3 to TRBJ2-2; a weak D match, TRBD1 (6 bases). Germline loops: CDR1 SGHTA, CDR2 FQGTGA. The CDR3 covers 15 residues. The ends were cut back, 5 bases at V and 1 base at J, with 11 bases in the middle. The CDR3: CASSPTTGNTGELFF. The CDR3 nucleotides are TGTGCCAGCAGCCCAACGACAGGGAACACCGGGGAGCTGTTTTTT.

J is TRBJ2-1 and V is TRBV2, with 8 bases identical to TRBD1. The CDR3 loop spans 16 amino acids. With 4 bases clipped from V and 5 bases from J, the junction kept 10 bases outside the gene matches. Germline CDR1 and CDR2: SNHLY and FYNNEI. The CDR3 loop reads CASSGAPGQVHNEQFF. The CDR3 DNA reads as TGTGCCAGCAGTGGTGCCCCGGGACAGGTGCACAATGAGCAGTTCTTC.

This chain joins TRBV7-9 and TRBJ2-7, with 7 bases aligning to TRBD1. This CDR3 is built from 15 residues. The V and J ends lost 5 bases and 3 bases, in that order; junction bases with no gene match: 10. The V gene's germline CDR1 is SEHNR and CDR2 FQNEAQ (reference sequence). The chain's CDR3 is CASSPRDSKYYEQYF. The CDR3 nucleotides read TGTGCCAGCAGCCCCAGGGACAGCAAATACTACGAGCAGTACTTC.

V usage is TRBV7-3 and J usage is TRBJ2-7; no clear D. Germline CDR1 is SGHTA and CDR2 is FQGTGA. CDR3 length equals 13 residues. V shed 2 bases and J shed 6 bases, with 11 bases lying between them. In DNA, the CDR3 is TGTGCCAGCAGCTTAGTGCGCAGGTCCGAGCAGTACTTC. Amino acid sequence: CASSLVRRSEQYF.

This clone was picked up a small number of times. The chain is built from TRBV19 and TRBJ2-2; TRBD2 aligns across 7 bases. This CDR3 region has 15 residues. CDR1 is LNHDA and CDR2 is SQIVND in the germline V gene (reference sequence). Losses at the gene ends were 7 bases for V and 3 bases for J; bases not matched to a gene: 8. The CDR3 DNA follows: TGTGCCAGTAAGGTCCTAGCGGATTACACCGGGGAGCTGTTTTTT. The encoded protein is CASKVLADYTGELFF.

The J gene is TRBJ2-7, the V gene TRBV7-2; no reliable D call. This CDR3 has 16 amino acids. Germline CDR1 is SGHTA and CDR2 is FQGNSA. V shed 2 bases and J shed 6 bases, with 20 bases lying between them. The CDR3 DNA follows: TGTGCCAGCAGCTTATTCCCTCGCCGCCAATTGGCCGAGCAGTACTTC. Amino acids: CASSLFPRRQLAEQYF.

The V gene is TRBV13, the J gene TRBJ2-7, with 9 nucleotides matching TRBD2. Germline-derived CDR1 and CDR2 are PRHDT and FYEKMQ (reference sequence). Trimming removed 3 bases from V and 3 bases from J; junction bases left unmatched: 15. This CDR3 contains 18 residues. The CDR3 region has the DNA TGTGCCAGCAGCTTCCCCCGGGGTAGCGGGAGACCCAGCTACGAGCAGTACTTC. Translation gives CASSFPRGSGRPSYEQYF.

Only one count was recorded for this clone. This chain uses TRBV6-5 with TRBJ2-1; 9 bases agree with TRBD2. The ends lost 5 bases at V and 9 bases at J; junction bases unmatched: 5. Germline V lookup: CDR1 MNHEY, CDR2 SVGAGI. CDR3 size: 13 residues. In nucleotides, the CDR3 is TGTGCCAGCAGTGCGGGGGGGCTGAGTGAGCAGTTCTTC. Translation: CASSAGGLSEQFF.

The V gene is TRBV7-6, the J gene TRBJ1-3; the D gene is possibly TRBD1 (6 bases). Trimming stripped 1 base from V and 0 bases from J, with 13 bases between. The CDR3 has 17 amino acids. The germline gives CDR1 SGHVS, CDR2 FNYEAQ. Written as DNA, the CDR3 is TGTGCCAGCAGCTTAGTGGACAGTCCCGCCTCTGGAAACACCATATATTTT. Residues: CASSLVDSPASGNTIYF.

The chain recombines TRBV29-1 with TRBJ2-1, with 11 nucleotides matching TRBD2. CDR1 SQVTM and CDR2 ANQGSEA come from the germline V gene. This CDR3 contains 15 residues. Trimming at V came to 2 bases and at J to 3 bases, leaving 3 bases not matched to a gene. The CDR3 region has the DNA TGCAGCGTTGAATTGGGGACTAGCGGCTACAATGAGCAGTTCTTC. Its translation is CSVELGTSGYNEQFF.

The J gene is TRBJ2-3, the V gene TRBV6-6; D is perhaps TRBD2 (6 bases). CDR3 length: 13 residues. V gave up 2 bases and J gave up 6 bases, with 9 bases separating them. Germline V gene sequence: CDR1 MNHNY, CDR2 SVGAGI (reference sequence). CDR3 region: CASSYGTPDTQYF. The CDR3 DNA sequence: TGTGCCAGCAGTTACGGGACTCCGGATACGCAGTATTTT.

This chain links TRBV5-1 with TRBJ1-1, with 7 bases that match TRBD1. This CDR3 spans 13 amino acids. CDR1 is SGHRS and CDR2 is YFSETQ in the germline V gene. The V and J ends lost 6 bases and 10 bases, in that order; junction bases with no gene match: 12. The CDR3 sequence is CASTPTGQGGAFF. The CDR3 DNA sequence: TGCGCCAGCACACCTACCGGGCAGGGGGGAGCTTTCTTT.

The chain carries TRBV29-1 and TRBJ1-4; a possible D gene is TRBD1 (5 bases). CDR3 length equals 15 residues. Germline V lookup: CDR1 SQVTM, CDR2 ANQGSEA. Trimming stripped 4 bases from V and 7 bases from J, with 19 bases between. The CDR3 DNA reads TGCAGCGTTGGGGGTCTTGTGCAGGGTGGTGAAAAACTGTTTTTT. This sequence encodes CSVGGLVQGGEKLFF.

The CDR3 reads CASSSRRTSAYAEAFF. In DNA, the CDR3 is TGTGCCAGCAGCTCCCGTAGGACAAGTGCGTATGCTGAAGCTTTCTTT. The chain recombines TRBV5-8 with TRBJ1-1, with a possible D match to TRBD1 (5 bases). V was trimmed by 3 bases and J by 6 bases, leaving 21 bases between them. CDR1 and CDR2 (germline): SGHTS, YDEGEE. The CDR3 runs 16 residues.

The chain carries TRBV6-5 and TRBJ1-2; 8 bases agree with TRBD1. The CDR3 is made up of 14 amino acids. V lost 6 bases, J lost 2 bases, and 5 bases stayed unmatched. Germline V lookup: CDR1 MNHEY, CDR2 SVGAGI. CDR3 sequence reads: CASSLGQGNYGYTF. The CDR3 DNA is TGTGCCAGCAGCCTCGGACAGGGAAACTATGGCTACACCTTC.

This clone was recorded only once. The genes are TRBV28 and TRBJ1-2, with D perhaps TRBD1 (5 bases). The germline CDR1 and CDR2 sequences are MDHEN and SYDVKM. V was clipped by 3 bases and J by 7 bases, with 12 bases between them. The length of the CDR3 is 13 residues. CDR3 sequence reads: CASSLGPGVGYTF. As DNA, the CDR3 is TGTGCCAGCAGTTTGGGCCCGGGGGTTGGCTACACCTTC.

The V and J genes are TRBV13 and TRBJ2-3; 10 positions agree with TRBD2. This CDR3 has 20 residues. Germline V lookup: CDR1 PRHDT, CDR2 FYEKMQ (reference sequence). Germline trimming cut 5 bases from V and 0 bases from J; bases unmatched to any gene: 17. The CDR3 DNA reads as TGTGCCAGCAGCCTCCAGTTGGCTAGCGGGGGCCATTATAGCACAGATACGCAGTATTTT. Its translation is CASSLQLASGGHYSTDTQYF.

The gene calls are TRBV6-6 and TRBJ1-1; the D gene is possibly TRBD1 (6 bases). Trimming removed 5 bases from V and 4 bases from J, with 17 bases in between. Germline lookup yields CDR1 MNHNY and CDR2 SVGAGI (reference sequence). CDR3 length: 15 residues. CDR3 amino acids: CASSKLQGFSTEAFF. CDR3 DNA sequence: TGTGCCAGCAGTAAACTCCAGGGGTTCAGCACTGAAGCTTTCTTT.

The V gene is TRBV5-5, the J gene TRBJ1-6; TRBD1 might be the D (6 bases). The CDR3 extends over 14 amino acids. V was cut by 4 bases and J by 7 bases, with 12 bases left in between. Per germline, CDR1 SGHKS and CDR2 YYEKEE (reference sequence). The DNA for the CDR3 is TGTGCCAGCAGCACCGGGACAATAAATTCACCCCTCCACTTT. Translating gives CASSTGTINSPLHF.

The CDR3 is CASRKRQGNGYTF. DNA for the CDR3: TGTGCCAGCAGAAAAAGACAGGGGAATGGCTACACCTTC. The chain links TRBV6-5 to TRBJ1-2; 8 bases map to TRBD1. The CDR3 totals 13 residues. Germline V CDR1 and CDR2: MNHEY, SVGAGI. Trimming took 6 bases from V and 6 from J; bases not matched to a gene: 6.

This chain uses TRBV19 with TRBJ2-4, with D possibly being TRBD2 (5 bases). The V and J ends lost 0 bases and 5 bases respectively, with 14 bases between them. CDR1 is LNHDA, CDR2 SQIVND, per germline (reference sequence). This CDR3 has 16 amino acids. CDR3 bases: TGTGCCAGTAGTATAGATAGTCTCTCTAGCCAAAACATTCAGTACTTC. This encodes CASSIDSLSSQNIQYF.

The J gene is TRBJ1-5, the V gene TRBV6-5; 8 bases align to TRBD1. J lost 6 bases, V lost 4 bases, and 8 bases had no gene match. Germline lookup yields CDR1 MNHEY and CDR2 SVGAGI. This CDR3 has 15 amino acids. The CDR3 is CASSLTATGGQPQHF. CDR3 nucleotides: TGTGCCAGCAGTTTAACTGCAACAGGGGGTCAGCCCCAGCATTTT.